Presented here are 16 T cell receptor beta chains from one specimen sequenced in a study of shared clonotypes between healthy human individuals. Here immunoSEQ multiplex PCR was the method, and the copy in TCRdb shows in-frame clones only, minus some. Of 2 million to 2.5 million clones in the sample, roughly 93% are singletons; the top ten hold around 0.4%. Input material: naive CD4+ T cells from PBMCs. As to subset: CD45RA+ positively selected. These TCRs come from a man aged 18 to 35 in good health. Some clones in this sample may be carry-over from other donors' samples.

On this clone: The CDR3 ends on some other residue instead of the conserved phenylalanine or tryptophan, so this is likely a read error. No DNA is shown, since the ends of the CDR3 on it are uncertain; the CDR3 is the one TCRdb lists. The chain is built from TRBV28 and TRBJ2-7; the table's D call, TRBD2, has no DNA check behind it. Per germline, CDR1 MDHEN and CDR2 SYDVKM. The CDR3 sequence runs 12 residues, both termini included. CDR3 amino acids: CASSLWIGGGAA.

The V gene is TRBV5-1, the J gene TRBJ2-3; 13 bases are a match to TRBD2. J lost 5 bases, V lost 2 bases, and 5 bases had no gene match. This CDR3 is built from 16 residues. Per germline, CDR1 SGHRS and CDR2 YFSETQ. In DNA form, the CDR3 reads TGCGCCAGCAGCTTAAAACTAGCGGGAGGGGAAGATACGCAGTATTTT. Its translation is CASSLKLAGGEDTQYF.

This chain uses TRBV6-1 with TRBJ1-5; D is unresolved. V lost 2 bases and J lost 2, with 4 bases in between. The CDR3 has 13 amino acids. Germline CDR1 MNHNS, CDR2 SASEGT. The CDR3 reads CASSEFRNQPQHF. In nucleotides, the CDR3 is TGTGCCAGCAGTGAATTCCGCAATCAGCCCCAGCATTTT.

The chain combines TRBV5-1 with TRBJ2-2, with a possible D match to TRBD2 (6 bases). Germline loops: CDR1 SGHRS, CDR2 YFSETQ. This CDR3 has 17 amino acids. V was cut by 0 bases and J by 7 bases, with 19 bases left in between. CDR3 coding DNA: TGCGCCAGCAGCTTGGCCCCTGGTGATGCCGGGGGCGGGGAGCTGTTTTTT. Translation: CASSLAPGDAGGGELFF.

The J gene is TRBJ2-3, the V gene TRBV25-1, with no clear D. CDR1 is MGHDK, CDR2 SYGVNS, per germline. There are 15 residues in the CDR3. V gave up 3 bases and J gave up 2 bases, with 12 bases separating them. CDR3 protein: CASSETNPATDTQYF. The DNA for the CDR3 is TGTGCCAGCAGTGAGACAAATCCGGCCACAGATACGCAGTATTTT. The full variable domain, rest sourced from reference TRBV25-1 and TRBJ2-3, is EADIYQTPRYLVIGTGKKITLECSQTMGHDKMYWYQQDPGMELHLIHYSYGVNSTEKGDLSSESTVSRIRTEHFPLTLESARPSHTSQYLCASSETNPATDTQYFGPGTRLTVL.

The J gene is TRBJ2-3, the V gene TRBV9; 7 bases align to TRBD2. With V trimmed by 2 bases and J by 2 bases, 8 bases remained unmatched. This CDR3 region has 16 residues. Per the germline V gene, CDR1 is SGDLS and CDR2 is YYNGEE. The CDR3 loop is CASSVFGAGVTDTQYF. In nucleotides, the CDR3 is TGTGCCAGCAGCGTCTTCGGGGCGGGAGTCACAGATACGCAGTATTTT. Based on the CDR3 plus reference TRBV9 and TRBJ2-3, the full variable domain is DSGVTQTPKHLITATGQRVTLRCSPRSGDLSVYWYQQSLDQGLQFLIQYYNGEERAKGNILERFSAQQFPDLHSELNLSSLELGDSALYFCASSVFGAGVTDTQYFGPGTRLTVL.

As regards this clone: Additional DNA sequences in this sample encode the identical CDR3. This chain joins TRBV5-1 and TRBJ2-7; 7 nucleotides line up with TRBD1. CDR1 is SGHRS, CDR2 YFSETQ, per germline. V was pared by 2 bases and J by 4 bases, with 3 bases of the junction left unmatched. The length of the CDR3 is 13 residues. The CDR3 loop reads CASSLGQEYEQYF. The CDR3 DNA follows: TGCGCCAGCAGCTTAGGACAGGAATACGAGCAGTACTTC.

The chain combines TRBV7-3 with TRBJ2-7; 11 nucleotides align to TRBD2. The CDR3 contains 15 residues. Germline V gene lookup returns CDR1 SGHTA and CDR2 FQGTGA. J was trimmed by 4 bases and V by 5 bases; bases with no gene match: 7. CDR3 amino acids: CASSPGTSGQYEQYF. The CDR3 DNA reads TGTGCCAGCAGCCCGGGGACTAGCGGCCAGTACGAGCAGTACTTC.

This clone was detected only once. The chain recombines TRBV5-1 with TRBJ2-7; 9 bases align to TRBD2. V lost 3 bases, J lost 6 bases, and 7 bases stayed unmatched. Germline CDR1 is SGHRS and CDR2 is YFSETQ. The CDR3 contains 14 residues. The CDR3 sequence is CASSSIKLAGEQYF. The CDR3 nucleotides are TGCGCCAGCAGCTCCATCAAACTAGCGGGCGAGCAGTACTTC.

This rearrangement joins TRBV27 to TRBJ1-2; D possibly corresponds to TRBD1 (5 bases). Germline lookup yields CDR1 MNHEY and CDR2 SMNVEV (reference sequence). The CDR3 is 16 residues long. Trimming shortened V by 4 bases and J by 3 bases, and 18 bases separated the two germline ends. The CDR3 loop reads CASSSALSRGDYGYTF. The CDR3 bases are TGTGCCAGCAGTTCCGCCCTTTCTCGGGGGGACTATGGCTACACCTTC.

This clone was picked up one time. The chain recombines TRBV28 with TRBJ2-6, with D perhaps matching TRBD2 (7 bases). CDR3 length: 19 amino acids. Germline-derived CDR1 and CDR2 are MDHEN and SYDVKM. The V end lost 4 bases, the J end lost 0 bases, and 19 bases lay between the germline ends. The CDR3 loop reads CASSSPLNRGASGANVLTF. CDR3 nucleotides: TGTGCCAGCAGTTCCCCTCTCAACCGGGGGGCCTCTGGGGCCAACGTCCTGACTTTC.

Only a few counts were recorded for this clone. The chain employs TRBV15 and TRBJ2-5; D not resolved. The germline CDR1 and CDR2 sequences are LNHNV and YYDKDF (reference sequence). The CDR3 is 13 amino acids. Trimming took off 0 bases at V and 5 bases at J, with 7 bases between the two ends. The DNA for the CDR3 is TGTGCCACCAGCAGAGATCTACGGGAGACCCAGTACTTC. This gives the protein CATSRDLRETQYF.

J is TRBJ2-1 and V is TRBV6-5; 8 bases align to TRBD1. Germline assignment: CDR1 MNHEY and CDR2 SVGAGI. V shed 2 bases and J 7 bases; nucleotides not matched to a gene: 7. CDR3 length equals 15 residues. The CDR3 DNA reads TGTGCCAGCAGTTACACAGGACAGGGAACGAATGAGCAGTTCTTC. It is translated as CASSYTGQGTNEQFF.

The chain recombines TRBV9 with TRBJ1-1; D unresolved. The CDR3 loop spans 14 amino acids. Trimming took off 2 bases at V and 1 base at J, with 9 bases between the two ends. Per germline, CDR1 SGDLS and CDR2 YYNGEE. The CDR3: CASSVSGSNTEAFF. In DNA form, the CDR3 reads TGTGCCAGCAGCGTTTCCGGGTCGAACACTGAAGCTTTCTTT.

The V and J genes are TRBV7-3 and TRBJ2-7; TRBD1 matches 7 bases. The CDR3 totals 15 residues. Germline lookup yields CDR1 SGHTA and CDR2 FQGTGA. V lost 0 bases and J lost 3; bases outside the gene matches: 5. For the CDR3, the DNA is TGTGCCAGCAGCTTAACAGGGACAGTGTTCTACGAGCAGTACTTC. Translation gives CASSLTGTVFYEQYF.

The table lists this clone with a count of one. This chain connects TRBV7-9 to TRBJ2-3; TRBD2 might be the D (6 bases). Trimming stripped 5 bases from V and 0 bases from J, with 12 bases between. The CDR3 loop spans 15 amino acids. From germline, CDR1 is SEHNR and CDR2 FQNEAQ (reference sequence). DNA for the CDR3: TGTGCCAGCAGCGATCCCGGGACTAGCACAGATACGCAGTATTTT. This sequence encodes CASSDPGTSTDTQYF.